This TCR beta chain was captured in a study of cytomegalovirus exposure and HLA in healthy donors. The PCR contained 60 Vbeta and 13 Jbeta primers. The assay was immunoSEQ multiplex PCR, and TCRdb's table has in-frame clones only and misses some. The listing contains 200,000 to 250,000 clones. The study, taken as a whole, reports: Both high specificity and high sensitivity reportedly marked the classifier's diagnosis of cytomegalovirus status.

A word on this clone: Its antigen is not known.

The V and J ends lost 4 bases and 5 bases, in that order; junction bases with no gene match: 11. The CDR3 extends over 17 amino acids. Germline V gives CDR1 SGHTS, CDR2 YDEGEE. The sequencing sample was made of PBMCs. The receptor comes from a girl aged 2 to 10 in good health and CMV-seropositive. The V gene is TRBV5-8, the J gene TRBJ2-5; 13 bases fit TRBD2. The chain's CDR3 is CASSLGLAGSTAETQYF. The CDR3 coding sequence is TGTGCCAGCAGCCTGGGACTAGCGGGATCTACGGCGGAGACCCAGTACTTC.